Listed here are 27 T cell receptor beta chains from one sample, sequenced in a study of blood T cell repertoires in COVID-19. TCRdb's copy holds only in-frame clones and misses some; the assay was immunoSEQ multiplex PCR. This sample has about 200,000 clones, with approximately 94% found just once. Sequenced input: peripheral blood. These receptors originate from a man aged 30 to 45 with COVID-19, enrolled during active disease.

This chain connects TRBV4-2 to TRBJ1-2, with a weak D call TRBD1 (6 bases). Germline CDR1 is LGHNA and CDR2 is YNFKEQ. V shed 0 bases and J shed 3 bases, with 8 bases lying between them. The CDR3 totals 14 residues. The CDR3 DNA sequence: TGTGCCAGCAGCCAAGATTCAGGGGACTATGGCTACACCTTC. It translates to CASSQDSGDYGYTF.

The genes are TRBV7-2 and TRBJ1-2, with TRBD1 matching 12 bases. The CDR3 is 17 amino acids. The germline gives CDR1 SGHTA, CDR2 FQGNSA. J lost 6 bases, V lost 5 bases, and 13 bases had no gene match. CDR3 residues: CASSIPPGQGAHNGYTF. The CDR3 region has the DNA TGTGCCAGCAGCATCCCCCCGGGACAGGGGGCGCATAATGGCTACACCTTC.

The chain joins TRBV19 to TRBJ2-3, with TRBD1 as a possible D gene (6 bases). The V and J ends lost 7 bases and 2 bases respectively, with 16 bases between them. CDR1 and CDR2 (germline): LNHDA, SQIVND (reference sequence). This CDR3 contains 15 residues. CDR3 amino acids: CASTGRGKSTDTQYF. CDR3 DNA: TGTGCCAGTACGGGTAGGGGGAAGTCCACAGATACGCAGTATTTT.

The chain couples TRBV4-1 to TRBJ1-4; the D gene is possibly TRBD1 (5 bases). Germline V gene lookup returns CDR1 MGHRA and CDR2 YSYEKL. The CDR3 length is 16 residues. V was trimmed by 0 bases and J by 4 bases, leaving 12 bases between them. CDR3 loop: CASSQDAGRGNEKLFF. CDR3 sequence (DNA): TGCGCCAGCAGCCAAGATGCCGGGAGGGGTAATGAAAAACTGTTTTTT.

The CDR3 spells CAISTSGGAEETQYF. The CDR3 nucleotides are TGTGCCATCAGTACTAGCGGGGGGGCGGAAGAGACCCAGTACTTC. The rearrangement joins TRBV10-3 to TRBJ2-5; 13 bases are shared with TRBD2. This CDR3 has 15 amino acids. CDR1 is ENHRY, CDR2 SYGVKD, per germline. The junction had 3 bases not matched to a gene; V was cut back by 5 bases and J by 3 bases.

This clone appeared once. V and J are TRBV30 and TRBJ1-1, with D unclear. Deletions cut 2 bases from V and 3 bases from J, with 4 bases between. This CDR3 comprises 11 residues. From germline, CDR1 is GTSNPN and CDR2 SVGIG (reference sequence). This CDR3 reads CAWSSDTEAFF. CDR3 sequence (DNA): TGTGCCTGGAGTTCCGACACTGAAGCTTTCTTT.

The chain carries TRBV5-4 and TRBJ2-7; TRBD2 might be the D (6 bases). This CDR3 has 14 residues. The V gene's germline CDR1 is SGHNT and CDR2 YYREEE (reference sequence). V lost 0 bases and J lost 6, with 13 bases in between. The CDR3 sequence is CASSLVPSVAEQYF. In nucleotides, the CDR3 is TGTGCCAGCAGCTTGGTTCCTAGCGTAGCCGAGCAGTACTTC.

V gene TRBV12-3 or TRBV12-4 combines with J gene TRBJ1-5; D gene uncertain. The CDR3 extends over 13 amino acids. The V end lost 6 bases, the J end lost 4 bases, and 10 bases lay between the germline ends. This CDR3 is CASSQTENQPQHF. The DNA of the CDR3 is TGTGCCAGCAGCCAAACAGAGAATCAGCCCCAGCATTTT.

For the CDR3, the DNA is TGTGCCAGCAGTTACTCAAGGGACACGTTGTCCTATGGCTACACCTTC. Protein: CASSYSRDTLSYGYTF. The V call is TRBV6-5, the J call TRBJ1-2; D is possibly TRBD1 (6 bases). Trimming shortened V by 0 bases and J by 4 bases, and 15 bases separated the two germline ends. The CDR3 length is 16 residues. The germline V gene has CDR1 MNHEY and CDR2 SVGAGI.

V is TRBV4-2 and J is TRBJ2-1, with 12 bases lining up with TRBD2. The germline CDR1 and CDR2 sequences are LGHNA and YNFKEQ. This CDR3 region has 14 residues. Unmatched junction bases numbered 3, after V lost 6 bases and J lost 6 bases. The CDR3 reads CASRLAGGTNEQFF. In DNA, the CDR3 is TGTGCCAGCAGACTAGCGGGGGGCACCAATGAGCAGTTCTTC.

The chain carries TRBV4-2 and TRBJ2-7, with D maybe TRBD1 (6 bases). The V end was cut by 0 bases, the J end by 5 bases, with 14 bases between. Germline V gives CDR1 LGHNA, CDR2 YNFKEQ. The length of the CDR3 is 15 residues. The CDR3 nucleotides are TGTGCCAGCAGCCAAGAAATTACACCAGGGGACGAGCAGTACTTC. Its protein is CASSQEITPGDEQYF.

The V call is TRBV15, the J call TRBJ1-4; perhaps TRBD1 as D (6 bases). The V gene lost 3 bases and the J gene lost 13 bases, with 15 bases spanning the gap. The CDR3 runs 13 residues. Germline V gene lookup returns CDR1 LNHNV and CDR2 YYDKDF (reference sequence). The CDR3 loop reads CATSSLNRDTLFF. CDR3 sequence (DNA): TGTGCCACCAGCAGCTTAAACAGGGATACACTGTTTTTT.

This clone was recorded only once. The V and J genes are TRBV19 and TRBJ2-2; a weak D match, TRBD1 (6 bases). The CDR3 spans 13 residues. Trimming removed 6 bases at V and 4 bases at J, with 9 bases between. Per germline, CDR1 LNHDA and CDR2 SQIVND (reference sequence). The CDR3 nucleotides read TGTGCCAGTAGCCGGACAGTCACCGGGGAGCTGTTTTTT. This codes for CASSRTVTGELFF. Filled out from reference TRBV19 and TRBJ2-2, the complete variable domain reads DGGITQSPKYLFRKEGQNVTLSCEQNLNHDAMYWYRQDPGQGLRLIYYSQIVNDFQKGDIAEGYSVSREKKESFPLTVTSAQKNPTAFYLCASSRTVTGELFFGEGSRLTVL.

The chain couples TRBV5-5 to TRBJ1-5; 9 bases match TRBD1. V dropped 2 bases and J dropped 1; count of bases not matched to a gene: 1. CDR3 length: 15 residues. Looked up from germline, CDR1 is SGHKS and CDR2 is YYEKEE (reference sequence). CDR3 DNA: TGTGCCAGCAGCTTAGGGACAGGGAGCAATCAGCCCCAGCATTTT. Amino acids: CASSLGTGSNQPQHF.

The chain uses TRBV19 and TRBJ1-2; tentatively, D is TRBD1 (5 bases). V was pared by 3 bases and J by 0 bases, with 11 bases between. The CDR3 consists of 15 residues. The V gene's germline CDR1 is LNHDA and CDR2 SQIVND (reference sequence). The CDR3 loop reads CASSMYRRPNYGYTF. CDR3 coding DNA: TGTGCCAGTAGTATGTACAGGCGACCTAACTATGGCTACACCTTC.

DNA for the CDR3: TGCGCCAGCAGCGGCCCCACAGGGGGCCCCACTGAAGCTTTCTTT. Translating gives CASSGPTGGPTEAFF. J is TRBJ1-1 and V is TRBV5-1; 9 positions match TRBD1. J was trimmed by 4 bases and V by 4 bases; bases with no gene match: 8. Germline CDR1 reads SGHRS; CDR2 reads YFSETQ. The length of the CDR3 is 15 residues. The full variable domain, its missing parts supplied by reference TRBV5-1 and TRBJ1-1, is KAGVTQTPRYLIKTRGQQVTLSCSPISGHRSVSWYQQTPGQGLQFLFEYFSETQRNKGNFPGRFSGRQFSNSRSEMNVSTLELGDSALYLCASSGPTGGPTEAFFGQGTRLTVV.

J is TRBJ1-5 and V is TRBV15, with D perhaps matching TRBD1 (5 bases). V gave up 3 bases and J gave up 0 bases, with 9 bases separating them. Germline CDR1 is LNHNV and CDR2 is YYDKDF (reference sequence). This CDR3 has 15 amino acids. The CDR3 reads CATSSDRNSNQPQHF. CDR3 sequence (DNA): TGTGCCACCAGCAGCGACAGAAATAGCAATCAGCCCCAGCATTTT.

V usage is TRBV27 and J usage is TRBJ1-3; 7 positions agree with TRBD1. The ends lost 8 bases at V and 0 bases at J; junction bases unmatched: 4. CDR1 and CDR2 (germline): MNHEY, SMNVEV (reference sequence). The CDR3 runs to 14 residues. Written as DNA, the CDR3 is TGTGCCAGCTCGAGGGGGCTCTCTGGAAACACCATATATTTT. This codes for CASSRGLSGNTIYF.

The chain joins TRBV24-1 to TRBJ2-7; the match to TRBD1 covers 7 bases. The CDR3 consists of 15 residues. In germline, CDR1 is KGHDR, CDR2 SFDVKD. The V gene end was trimmed by 0 bases and the J gene end by 2 bases; junction bases not matched to a gene: 3. CDR3: CATSDLKDRTYEQYF. The CDR3 nucleotides are TGTGCCACCAGTGATTTGAAGGACAGGACCTACGAGCAGTACTTC.

V gene TRBV13 combines with J gene TRBJ2-1; TRBD2 might be the D (5 bases). This CDR3 region has 14 residues. Trimming pared 1 base from V and 8 bases from J, leaving 12 bases between. Germline V gives CDR1 PRHDT, CDR2 FYEKMQ (reference sequence). CDR3 bases: TGTGCCAGCAGCTTAGTGGTTCTAGCCGATGAGCAGTTCTTC. Translation gives CASSLVVLADEQFF.

The chain uses TRBV6-5 and TRBJ2-3; 13 bases line up with TRBD2. Germline V gene data show CDR1 as MNHEY and CDR2 as SVGAGI. The ends lost 6 bases at V and 4 bases at J; junction bases unmatched: 4. CDR3 size: 15 residues. In DNA, the CDR3 is TGTGCCAGCAGGACTAGCGGGGGGTTGTCAGATACGCAGTATTTT. Its translation: CASRTSGGLSDTQYF.

The chain has TRBV30 and TRBJ1-5, with D possibly being TRBD1 (5 bases). The ends were cut back, 1 base at V and 3 bases at J, with 7 bases in the middle. CDR1 is GTSNPN and CDR2 is SVGIG in the germline V gene (reference sequence). The CDR3 loop spans 13 amino acids. The DNA of the CDR3 is TGTGCCTGGAGTGGGACAAACAATCAGCCCCAGCATTTT. Translating gives CAWSGTNNQPQHF.

The chain couples TRBV30 to TRBJ2-7; 9 nucleotides match TRBD2. Trimming at V came to 5 bases and at J to 1 base, leaving 6 bases not matched to a gene. Per the germline V gene, CDR1 is GTSNPN and CDR2 is SVGIG (reference sequence). The CDR3 sequence is 14 residues long. CDR3 coding DNA: TGTGCCTGGCAAGTGGCGGGGGGGTCCTACGAGCAGTACTTC. Translating gives CAWQVAGGSYEQYF.

The chain links TRBV7-9 to TRBJ2-7; TRBD2 matches 12 bases. V shed 1 base and J 7 bases; nucleotides not matched to a gene: 5. CDR1 is SEHNR, CDR2 FQNEAQ, per germline (reference sequence). The CDR3 runs to 15 residues. The CDR3 loop reads CASSLGTSGALEQYF. DNA for the CDR3: TGTGCCAGCAGCTTAGGGACTAGCGGGGCCCTAGAGCAGTACTTC.

This clone appeared a single time. The chain couples TRBV5-1 to TRBJ2-3; 10 nucleotides line up with TRBD2. The CDR3 covers 17 residues. Trimming cost V 3 bases and J 2 bases; bases outside gene matches: 9. In germline, CDR1 is SGHRS, CDR2 YFSETQ. The CDR3 DNA is TGCGCCAGCAGCTGGGGGACTAGCGTGGGGAACACAGATACGCAGTATTTT. Translated: CASSWGTSVGNTDTQYF.

This rearrangement joins TRBV9 to TRBJ1-1; a weak D match, TRBD1 (6 bases). V was clipped by 3 bases and J by 8 bases, with 11 bases between them. Per the germline V gene, CDR1 is SGDLS and CDR2 is YYNGEE. The CDR3 spans 12 residues. The CDR3 loop reads CASSEPGEEAFF. The CDR3, as DNA: TGTGCCAGCAGCGAACCAGGGGAGGAAGCTTTCTTT.

The J gene is TRBJ1-5, the V gene TRBV6-5; 9 bases map to TRBD1. The CDR3 is made up of 15 amino acids. After removal of 6 bases from V and 1 base from J, the junction contained 4 bases not matched to a gene. Germline CDR1 and CDR2: MNHEY and SVGAGI. CDR3 loop: CASRKDRGSNQPQHF. Written as DNA, the CDR3 is TGTGCCAGCAGGAAGGACAGGGGCAGCAATCAGCCCCAGCATTTT.